This T cell receptor beta chain was sequenced in a study of blood T cell repertoires in COVID-19. The wider study: PBMCs, B-cell-depleted T cells, or T cells were the source of the cDNA or gDNA that made up the material.

Authors' data handling: For nucleated cells, counts were estimated from reference gene primer amplification. This table comes from immunoSEQ multiplex PCR, and its TCRdb copy is limited to in-frame clones, with some not included. The DNA gave D and trimming, while V, J and clone size come from that table. Here the sample spans approximately 260,000 clones, approximately 84% being singletons. This CDR3 region has 15 residues. The trim removed 0 bases at V and 4 bases at J, leaving 5 bases unmatched. Germline CDR1 is SGDLS and CDR2 is YYNGEE. Participant ages covered roughly 18 to 89 years across some 25 US areas.

The sample consisted of PBMCs or T cells enriched from blood (not recorded which). The sequence was obtained from a woman aged 40 to 50 with acute COVID-19. The V call is TRBV9, the J call TRBJ2-3; 7 nucleotides match TRBD2. The CDR3 DNA sequence: TGTGCCAGCAGCGTAGTCGCGGGAGAAGCAGATACGCAGTATTTT. It yields the protein CASSVVAGEADTQYF.